The rows below give T cell receptor beta chains drawn from one sample of a study of CD8 T cells in ankylosing spondylitis. TCRdb recomputed calls from the 5' RACE reads with MiXCR, one row per CDR3 protein. The sample shows 350,000 or so distinct CDR3 sequences, 11% of them seen only once. Sequences were obtained from blood, either unsorted or a sorted T cell fraction (not recorded which). These receptors were taken from a female donor with ankylosing spondylitis or in good health (not recorded which). Each CDR3 is given with its conserved first and last residue. The D gene is left open where the match is weak. Only some rows state a clone size, as once, few, many or a class for expanded clones.

D gene: .; V gene: TRBV10-3; J gene: TRBJ2-1; clone size: many; CDR3 protein: CAISVGNSGAGDEQFF; CDR3 DNA: TGTGCCATCAGTGTCGGTAATAGCGGCGCAGGCGATGAGCAGTTCTTC
D gene: .; V gene: TRBV7-9; J gene: TRBJ2-7; clone size: few; CDR3 protein: CASSLATAGSSYEQYF; CDR3 DNA: TGTGCCAGCAGCTTAGCCACCGCGGGATCATCCTACGAGCAGTACTTC
D gene: .; V gene: TRBV11-2; J gene: TRBJ2-7; clone size: .; CDR3 protein: CASSLVLNGPTPHEQYF; CDR3 DNA: TGTGCCAGCAGCTTAGTTCTCAACGGTCCAACGCCCCACGAGCAGTACTTC
D gene: .; V gene: TRBV29-1; J gene: TRBJ2-7; clone size: many; CDR3 protein: CSVVSLGPIYEQYF; CDR3 DNA: TGCAGCGTTGTAAGTCTGGGACCTATCTACGAGCAGTACTTC
D gene: TRBD2; V gene: TRBV20-1; J gene: TRBJ2-3; clone size: .; CDR3 protein: CSANPGRGGLDTQYF; CDR3 DNA: TGCAGTGCTAACCCCGGGAGGGGAGGGTTGGATACGCAGTATTTT
D gene: .; V gene: TRBV5-5; J gene: TRBJ1-6; clone size: .; CDR3 protein: CASSLGSDGFNSPLHF; CDR3 DNA: TGTGCCAGCAGCTTGGGGTCGGACGGTTTTAATTCACCCCTCCACTTT
D gene: .; V gene: TRBV4-3; J gene: TRBJ2-1; clone size: few; CDR3 protein: CASSQITGGNNEQFF; CDR3 DNA: TGCGCCAGCAGCCAAATAACAGGCGGAAACAATGAGCAGTTCTTC
D gene: .; V gene: TRBV20-1; J gene: TRBJ1-5; clone size: many; CDR3 protein: CSASGQNNQPQHF; CDR3 DNA: TGCAGTGCTAGTGGACAGAACAATCAGCCCCAGCATTTT
D gene: TRBD2; V gene: TRBV5-1; J gene: TRBJ2-3; clone size: many; CDR3 protein: CASSLLAGGPGDTQYF; CDR3 DNA: TGCGCCAGCAGCTTGCTAGCGGGAGGGCCTGGAGATACGCAGTATTTT
D gene: .; V gene: TRBV3-1; J gene: TRBJ1-2; clone size: many; CDR3 protein: CASSQAGGDYGYTF; CDR3 DNA: TGTGCCAGCAGCCAAGCCGGGGGCGATTATGGCTACACCTTC
D gene: .; V gene: TRBV18; J gene: TRBJ1-1; clone size: few; CDR3 protein: CASSPSLGQAHEAFF; CDR3 DNA: TGTGCCAGCTCACCAAGTTTAGGGCAGGCGCATGAAGCTTTCTTT
D gene: .; V gene: TRBV6-5; J gene: TRBJ1-3; clone size: many; CDR3 protein: CASSYGTAGNTIYF; CDR3 DNA: TGTGCCAGCAGTTACGGCACGGCTGGAAACACCATATATTTT
D gene: .; V gene: TRBV20-1; J gene: TRBJ2-3; clone size: few; CDR3 protein: CSARAPGRNTDTQYF; CDR3 DNA: TGCAGTGCTAGAGCCCCTGGCAGAAACACAGATACGCAGTATTTT
D gene: .; V gene: TRBV14; J gene: TRBJ1-2; clone size: few; CDR3 protein: CASSKQTNYGYTF; CDR3 DNA: TGTGCCAGCAGCAAACAGACTAACTATGGCTACACCTTC
D gene: .; V gene: TRBV10-2; J gene: TRBJ2-1; clone size: many; CDR3 protein: CASSGRTGQRRYNEQFF; CDR3 DNA: TGCGCCAGCAGTGGGAGGACTGGGCAACGAAGGTACAATGAGCAGTTCTTC
D gene: TRBD2; V gene: TRBV29-1; J gene: TRBJ2-1; clone size: many; CDR3 protein: CSVSSGGVGDEQFF; CDR3 DNA: TGCAGCGTTTCCAGCGGGGGGGTTGGGGATGAGCAGTTCTTC
D gene: TRBD2; V gene: TRBV5-4; J gene: TRBJ2-3; clone size: .; CDR3 protein: CASSSGGGLRTDTQYF; CDR3 DNA: TGTGCCAGCAGCTCTGGGGGAGGGCTCCGCACAGATACGCAGTATTTT
D gene: .; V gene: TRBV15; J gene: TRBJ2-3; clone size: few; CDR3 protein: CATRGRDSTDTQYF; CDR3 DNA: TGTGCCACCAGAGGCCGGGACAGCACAGATACGCAGTATTTT
D gene: TRBD1; V gene: TRBV7-2; J gene: TRBJ1-1; clone size: many; CDR3 protein: CASSLDRVNTEAFF; CDR3 DNA: TGTGCCAGCAGCCTGGACAGGGTGAACACTGAAGCTTTCTTT
D gene: .; V gene: TRBV29-1; J gene: TRBJ2-7; clone size: many; CDR3 protein: CSVGHSYEQYF; CDR3 DNA: TGCAGCGTAGGTCACTCCTACGAGCAGTACTTC
D gene: TRBD1; V gene: TRBV6-5; J gene: TRBJ2-7; clone size: few; CDR3 protein: CASTHSSRGREQYF; CDR3 DNA: TGTGCCAGCACCCACTCGAGCAGGGGGCGGGAGCAGTACTTC
D gene: TRBD2; V gene: TRBV28; J gene: TRBJ2-1; clone size: .; CDR3 protein: CASRSPTRRRTSGRSGEQFF; CDR3 DNA: TGTGCCAGCAGAAGCCCGACAAGACGGAGGACTAGCGGGAGGTCAGGAGAGCAGTTCTTC
D gene: TRBD1; V gene: TRBV6-2/TRBV6-3; J gene: TRBJ1-5; clone size: .; CDR3 protein: CASSWTGLNQPQHF; CDR3 DNA: TGTGCCAGCAGTTGGACAGGGCTCAATCAGCCCCAGCATTTT
D gene: .; V gene: TRBV19; J gene: TRBJ2-1; clone size: few; CDR3 protein: CASSKTEGRLDYNEQFF; CDR3 DNA: TGTGCCAGTAGTAAGACGGAGGGGCGACTAGACTACAATGAGCAGTTCTTC
D gene: .; V gene: TRBV28; J gene: TRBJ1-6; clone size: many; CDR3 protein: CASSAETGRYSPLHF; CDR3 DNA: TGTGCCAGCAGCGCCGAGACAGGACGATATTCACCCCTCCACTTT
D gene: TRBD1; V gene: TRBV20-1; J gene: TRBJ2-7; clone size: many; CDR3 protein: CSARLGDSYYEQYF; CDR3 DNA: TGCAGTGCTAGATTAGGGGACAGCTATTACGAGCAGTACTTC
D gene: TRBD1; V gene: TRBV6-1; J gene: TRBJ2-2; clone size: many; CDR3 protein: CASSRGQDTGELFF; CDR3 DNA: TGTGCCAGCAGCCGCGGACAGGACACCGGGGAGCTGTTTTTT
D gene: TRBD2; V gene: TRBV5-1; J gene: TRBJ2-5; clone size: many; CDR3 protein: CASSLGDYPSRETQYF; CDR3 DNA: TGCGCCAGCAGCTTGGGGGACTACCCGTCCCGAGAGACCCAGTACTTC
D gene: .; V gene: TRBV10-2; J gene: TRBJ1-2; clone size: .; CDR3 protein: CASSDSRDNRGYTF; CDR3 DNA: TGCGCCAGCAGTGATAGCAGAGACAATAGGGGCTACACCTTC
D gene: .; V gene: TRBV10-3; J gene: TRBJ2-7; clone size: many; CDR3 protein: CAISVRDGTYEQYF; CDR3 DNA: TGTGCCATCAGTGTCCGGGACGGTACCTACGAGCAGTACTTC
D gene: .; V gene: TRBV27; J gene: TRBJ2-5; clone size: many; CDR3 protein: CASSPGRQVETQYF; CDR3 DNA: TGTGCCAGCAGTCCCGGTAGACAGGTGGAGACCCAGTACTTC
D gene: TRBD1; V gene: TRBV5-1; J gene: TRBJ1-5; clone size: many; CDR3 protein: CASSPTGSQQPQHF; CDR3 DNA: TGCGCCAGCAGCCCGACAGGGTCCCAACAGCCCCAGCATTTT
D gene: .; V gene: TRBV4-2; J gene: TRBJ2-1; clone size: .; CDR3 protein: CASSQEWISGQHYNEQFF; CDR3 DNA: TGTGCCAGCAGCCAAGAATGGATAAGCGGCCAGCACTACAATGAGCAGTTCTTC
D gene: TRBD1; V gene: TRBV4-1; J gene: TRBJ2-7; clone size: few; CDR3 protein: CASSQGASQGYEQYF; CDR3 DNA: TGCGCCAGCAGCCAAGGAGCTTCACAGGGGTACGAGCAGTACTTC
D gene: TRBD2; V gene: TRBV20-1; J gene: TRBJ2-5; clone size: many; CDR3 protein: CSAHQIAGRQETQYF; CDR3 DNA: TGCAGTGCCCATCAGATAGCGGGGAGACAAGAGACCCAGTACTTC
D gene: .; V gene: TRBV29-1; J gene: TRBJ2-1; clone size: .; CDR3 protein: CSVALSEQFF; CDR3 DNA: TGCAGCGTGGCTCTAAGTGAGCAGTTCTTC
D gene: .; V gene: TRBV5-1; J gene: TRBJ2-2; clone size: many; CDR3 protein: CASGRALTNTGELFF; CDR3 DNA: TGCGCCAGCGGGAGAGCCCTAACGAACACCGGGGAGCTGTTTTTT
D gene: .; V gene: TRBV18; J gene: TRBJ1-3; clone size: .; CDR3 protein: CASSPGPGNTIYF; CDR3 DNA: TGTGCCAGCTCACCGGGACCTGGAAACACCATATATTTT
D gene: .; V gene: TRBV5-1; J gene: TRBJ1-3; clone size: .; CDR3 protein: CASSVFGIDNSGNTIYF; CDR3 DNA: TGCGCCAGCAGCGTCTTTGGGATTGACAACTCTGGAAACACCATATATTTT
D gene: TRBD1; V gene: TRBV5-1; J gene: TRBJ1-1; clone size: .; CDR3 protein: CASSTGQGSGDTEAFF; CDR3 DNA: TGCGCCAGCAGCACGGGACAGGGGAGTGGGGACACTGAAGCTTTCTTT
D gene: .; V gene: TRBV6-1; J gene: TRBJ2-7; clone size: .; CDR3 protein: CASSEAVDGYEQYF; CDR3 DNA: TGTGCCAGCAGTGAAGCGGTGGATGGCTACGAGCAGTACTTC
D gene: .; V gene: TRBV28; J gene: TRBJ2-1; clone size: .; CDR3 protein: CASSVRTLNEQFF; CDR3 DNA: TGTGCCAGCAGTGTCCGGACTCTAAATGAGCAGTTCTTC
D gene: .; V gene: TRBV28; J gene: TRBJ2-3; clone size: many; CDR3 protein: CASSLRLPWMRPSTDTQYF; CDR3 DNA: TGTGCCAGCAGTTTAAGGTTACCTTGGATGCGACCCAGCACAGATACGCAGTATTTT
D gene: TRBD2; V gene: TRBV20-1; J gene: TRBJ2-3; clone size: once; CDR3 protein: CCARDPGWGLATDTQYF; CDR3 DNA: TGCTGTGCTAGAGATCCAGGGTGGGGACTAGCCACAGATACGCAGTATTTT
D gene: .; V gene: TRBV12-3/TRBV12-4; J gene: TRBJ1-5; clone size: many; CDR3 protein: CASRPQEDQPQHF; CDR3 DNA: TGTGCCAGCAGGCCACAGGAGGATCAGCCCCAGCATTTT
D gene: TRBD1; V gene: TRBV9; J gene: TRBJ2-1; clone size: many; CDR3 protein: CASSVGTGVEQFF; CDR3 DNA: TGTGCCAGCAGCGTAGGAACAGGGGTTGAGCAGTTCTTC
D gene: .; V gene: TRBV6-2/TRBV6-3; J gene: TRBJ2-4; clone size: .; CDR3 protein: CASSFSPPLDLAKNIQYF; CDR3 DNA: TGTGCCAGCAGTTTTTCGCCCCCTTTGGATTTAGCCAAAAACATTCAGTACTTC
D gene: .; V gene: TRBV30; J gene: TRBJ1-2; clone size: .; CDR3 protein: CAWRRYRDDGYTF; CDR3 DNA: TGTGCCTGGAGAAGGTACAGGGACGATGGCTACACCTTC
D gene: .; V gene: TRBV5-6; J gene: TRBJ2-2; clone size: many; CDR3 protein: CASSFYRGNTGELFF; CDR3 DNA: TGTGCCAGCAGCTTCTACAGAGGGAACACCGGGGAGCTGTTTTTT
D gene: TRBD2; V gene: TRBV20-1; J gene: TRBJ2-2; clone size: few; CDR3 protein: CSARASGRVVTGELFF; CDR3 DNA: TGCAGTGCTAGGGCTAGCGGGAGAGTGGTCACCGGGGAGCTGTTTTTT
D gene: .; V gene: TRBV20-1; J gene: TRBJ2-1; clone size: few; CDR3 protein: CSARDPSEQFF; CDR3 DNA: TGCAGTGCTAGAGATCCCTCAGAGCAGTTCTTC
D gene: TRBD1; V gene: TRBV20-1; J gene: TRBJ2-7; clone size: few; CDR3 protein: CSARASGTGGQYF; CDR3 DNA: TGCAGTGCTAGAGCTTCCGGGACAGGGGGGCAGTACTTC
D gene: .; V gene: TRBV5-1; J gene: TRBJ1-1; clone size: many; CDR3 protein: CASSLRQLNTEAFF; CDR3 DNA: TGCGCCAGCAGCCTCAGACAGCTGAACACTGAAGCTTTCTTT
D gene: .; V gene: TRBV5-1; J gene: TRBJ2-1; clone size: many; CDR3 protein: CASSLAGADYNEQFF; CDR3 DNA: TGCGCCAGCAGCTTGGCAGGGGCCGATTACAATGAGCAGTTCTTC
D gene: .; V gene: TRBV12-3/TRBV12-4; J gene: TRBJ1-1; clone size: many; CDR3 protein: CASSFSGTTEAFF; CDR3 DNA: TGTGCCAGCAGTTTTTCAGGAACCACTGAAGCTTTCTTT